A selection of T cell receptor beta chains follows, all from one sample in a study of blood T cells in healthy people across ages. TCRdb fed the 5' RACE reads into MiXCR, producing one record per CDR3 protein. Here the sample spans under 2,000,000 distinct CDR3 sequences, roughly 50% being singletons. Sequenced material: blood. These receptor sequences come from a woman aged 40-49 years in good health. The CDR3 runs from the conserved cysteine through the conserved F or W. D genes are given only for firm matches. A row's size may be missing; if present it is once, few, many or a size class.

D gene,V gene,clone size,J gene,CDR3 DNA,CDR3 protein
-,TRBV12-3/TRBV12-4,-,TRBJ2-7,TGTGCCAGCAGTTTATCCAGGGTGGCCTCCTACGAGCAGTACTTC,CASSLSRVASYEQYF
-,TRBV11-2,-,TRBJ2-5,TGTGCCAGCAGCCGAGCCAGGACAGCCCAAGAGACCCAGTACTTC,CASSRARTAQETQYF
-,TRBV18,-,TRBJ1-4,TGTGCCAGCTCAGAGAGTTCGTGGAATGAAAAACTGTTTTTT,CASSESSWNEKLFF
-,TRBV7-3,-,TRBJ2-3,TGTGCCAGCAGCTTGGGGGGACTGGATAGCACAGATACGCAGTATTTT,CASSLGGLDSTDTQYF
-,TRBV2,few,TRBJ1-2,TGTGCCAGCAGTGAAAGGGCTTCAACCTATGGCTACACCTTC,CASSERASTYGYTF
TRBD1,TRBV7-2,-,TRBJ1-2,TGTGCCACCCAAAGGGGGCGGAACTATGGCTACACCTTC,CATQRGRNYGYTF
TRBD2,TRBV7-9,-,TRBJ2-1,TGTGCCAGCAGCAATATACGGGGGGGCCCCGGCAATGAGCAGTTCTTC,CASSNIRGGPGNEQFF
TRBD1,TRBV5-1,few,TRBJ1-6,TGCGCCAGCAGCGACGGACAGGGGGGTTCACCCCTCCACTTT,CASSDGQGGSPLHF
TRBD2,TRBV20-1,-,TRBJ2-1,TGCAGTGCTAGAGATAGAAAGGGGTCAGGGAGGGGTGAGCAGTTCTTC,CSARDRKGSGRGEQFF
-,TRBV29-1,many,TRBJ2-3,TGCAGCGTTGCTTCTAGCACAGATACGCAGTATTTT,CSVASSTDTQYF
TRBD2,TRBV28,-,TRBJ2-1,TGTGCCAGCAGGGCGTTCGCTAGCGGGGGCCTGGAGCAGTTCTTC,CASRAFASGGLEQFF
-,TRBV7-9,-,TRBJ1-5,TGTGCCAGCAGCTTAGGGGCAGGGACTCAGCCCCAGCATTTT,CASSLGAGTQPQHF
-,TRBV6-2/TRBV6-3,-,TRBJ2-3,TGTGCCAGCAGTTACGCGTCAGGCTCGGATACGCAGTATTTT,CASSYASGSDTQYF
-,TRBV3-1,few,TRBJ2-7,TGTGCCAGCAGACGGACAGATGACTACGAGCAGTACTTC,CASRRTDDYEQYF
TRBD2,TRBV5-1,many,TRBJ2-5,TGCGCCAGCAGCTTGAGCGGGGGACAAGAGACCCAGTACTTC,CASSLSGGQETQYF
-,TRBV5-5,-,TRBJ2-5,TGTGCCAGCAGCTTGGGAGGGACACTGGTTAGAGAGACCCAGTACTTC,CASSLGGTLVRETQYF
TRBD1,TRBV3-1,once,TRBJ2-4,TGTGCCAGCAGCCCCCCCCGGACAGGGTCGGGTGAGCAGTACTTC,CASSPPRTGSGEQYF
-,TRBV7-9,few,TRBJ2-7,TGTGCCAGCAGCTTCCAGTACTACGAGCAGTACTTC,CASSFQYYEQYF
TRBD2,TRBV11-2,-,TRBJ2-5,TGTGCCAGCAGCTTAGGACAGCGGGGGCCACAAGAGACCCAGTACTTC,CASSLGQRGPQETQYF
TRBD2,TRBV5-6,-,TRBJ2-5,TGTGCCAGCAGCTTGGCTAGCGGGCACCAAGAGACCCAGTACTTC,CASSLASGHQETQYF
-,TRBV6-5,-,TRBJ2-1,TGTGCCAGCAGTCCCGATGGGAGGTCCTACAATGAGCAGTTCTTC,CASSPDGRSYNEQFF
-,TRBV7-2,few,TRBJ1-5,TGTGCCAGCAGTCTCGACGGGCGCAATCAGCCCCAGCATTTT,CASSLDGRNQPQHF
-,TRBV12-5,few,TRBJ2-4,TGTGCTAGTGCCATAGATGGAGGTGACGACCCTACGGCCAAAAACATTCAGTACTTC,CASAIDGGDDPTAKNIQYF
TRBD2,TRBV10-3,-,TRBJ2-7,TGTGCCATCAGTAGCGGGGCCTACGAGCAGTACTTC,CAISSGAYEQYF
-,TRBV6-2/TRBV6-3,-,TRBJ2-3,TGTGCCAGCAGTTACCACCTGGGGACCCCAGATACGCAGTATTTT,CASSYHLGTPDTQYF
-,TRBV5-1,-,TRBJ2-1,TGCGCCAGCAGCGGCAGGGGAGGAGTAGATGAGCAGTTCTTC,CASSGRGGVDEQFF
TRBD1,TRBV7-6,-,TRBJ2-5,TGTGCCAGCAGCTTAGGTCAGGGGGCGTCGGAAGAGACCCAGTACTTC,CASSLGQGASEETQYF
-,TRBV27,-,TRBJ2-3,TGTGCCAGCAGTCCATTGGGACTCGCCTATACGCAGTATTTT,CASSPLGLAYTQYF
-,TRBV7-3,once,TRBJ2-1,TGTGCCAGCAGCTTAGGGTCGACCCCCTCCTACAATGAGCAGTTCTTC,CASSLGSTPSYNEQFF
TRBD1,TRBV29-1,few,TRBJ2-7,TGCAGCGCGACTTCGGACAGGTACTCCTACGAGCAGTACTTC,CSATSDRYSYEQYF
-,TRBV20-1,-,TRBJ2-5,TGCAGTGCACATTACGAGAGTAATATACCGCAGTACTTC,CSAHYESNIPQYF
TRBD1,TRBV20-1,-,TRBJ1-1,TGCAGTGAAGCGGGACAGAAGAACACTGAAGCTTTCTTT,CSEAGQKNTEAFF
TRBD1,TRBV6-8,few,TRBJ2-7,TGTGCCAGACCCCCGGGACAGGGGGTGTGCGAGCAGTACTTC,CARPPGQGVCEQYF
-,TRBV5-1,-,TRBJ2-1,TGCGCCAGCAGCATCGCTGGGACTTTAGATGAGCAGTTCTTC,CASSIAGTLDEQFF
-,TRBV7-3,-,TRBJ2-2,TGTGCCAGCAGTCCAGGGGTATCCGGGGAGCTGTTTTTT,CASSPGVSGELFF
-,TRBV4-3,-,TRBJ1-1,TGCGCCAGCAGCGCAGGGGCAACAGGGAGGACTGAAGCTTTCTTT,CASSAGATGRTEAFF
-,TRBV24-1,few,TRBJ2-5,TGTGCCACCAGTCAAAGACCCCAAGAGACCCAGTACTTC,CATSQRPQETQYF
-,TRBV6-2/TRBV6-3,-,TRBJ2-7,TGTGCCAGCAGTTCCGTAAAAGGGAGCTCCTACGAGCAGTACTTC,CASSSVKGSSYEQYF
TRBD2,TRBV3-1,-,TRBJ2-3,TGTGCCAGCAGCCAAGTCTTTAGCGGGGGGGCCGCCGGAACGCAGTATTTT,CASSQVFSGGAAGTQYF
TRBD1,TRBV6-2/TRBV6-3,-,TRBJ1-6,TGTGCCAGCAGTCAGTTCGTATACAGGGGGAGTGATTCACCCCTCCACTTT,CASSQFVYRGSDSPLHF
-,TRBV9,-,TRBJ1-3,TGTGCCAGCAGCGTGTCCAAGGGAAACGGGCCCGACTCTGGAAACACCATATATTTT,CASSVSKGNGPDSGNTIYF
TRBD2,TRBV20-1,-,TRBJ2-5,TGCAGTGCCAAGGGACTAGATTTCTACAAGCAGTACTTC,CSAKGLDFYKQYF
-,TRBV28,few,TRBJ2-7,TGTGCCAGCAGTTTCCACCGGGGGTACTATTCCTACGAGCAGTACTTC,CASSFHRGYYSYEQYF
TRBD2,TRBV13,-,TRBJ2-7,TGTGCCAGCAGCTCGGGACTAGAAGGCTACGAGCAGTACTTC,CASSSGLEGYEQYF
-,TRBV6-1,-,TRBJ1-2,TGTGCCAGCAGTGAAATGGGGAATAGCTACACCTTC,CASSEMGNSYTF
TRBD1,TRBV15,-,TRBJ2-1,TGTGCCACCAGCATGTCCAGGGGGTCTTACAATGAGCAGTTCTTC,CATSMSRGSYNEQFF
-,TRBV4-3,-,TRBJ2-2,TGCGCCAGCAGCCAAAGCAGGGACACCGGGGAGCTGTTTTTT,CASSQSRDTGELFF
TRBD1,TRBV11-2,-,TRBJ1-1,TGTGCCAGCAGCTTACCAACAGGGGCCACTGAAGCTTTCTTT,CASSLPTGATEAFF